A single sample gave rise to the 9 T cell receptor beta chains below, sequenced in a study of regulatory T cells in long-lasting Graves disease. Relying on iRepertoire HTBI primers and Arm-PCR of CDR3 regions, the team built TCR beta libraries. Using its own MiXCR run on the multiplex PCR reads, TCRdb lists one record per CDR3 protein. Among 450,000 to 600,000 distinct CDR3 sequences listed, about 13% were seen once. Specified time point: newly diagnosed GD, antithyroid drugs for less than 3 months. Generation of the TCR library employed RNA extracted from PBMCs. These same data were also listed under a study on T cells in Graves' hyperthyroidism and ophthalmopathy.

The sequenced sample was peripheral blood mononuclear cells (PBMCs), obtained at new diagnosis, from a patient treated with antithyroid drugs. These receptors were taken from a young man with Graves disease.

The chain combines TRBV12-3 or TRBV12-4 with TRBJ2-1; 12 bases are a match to TRBD1. This CDR3 comprises 15 residues. Trimming removed 6 bases from V and 10 bases from J; junction bases left unmatched: 10. CDR3 sequence reads: CASRPGQGALEEQFF. CDR3 bases: TGTGCCAGCAGGCCGGGACAGGGGGCGTTGGAGGAGCAGTTCTTC.

This chain joins TRBV30 and TRBJ2-1; D unresolved. V was trimmed by 1 base and J by 4 bases, leaving 11 bases between them. Germline loops: CDR1 GTSNPN, CDR2 SVGIG (reference sequence). This CDR3 is 14 amino acids long. CDR3: CAWSGGSPYNEQFF. The CDR3 DNA is TGTGCCTGGAGTGGTGGTAGTCCGTACAATGAGCAGTTCTTC.

Comment on this clonotype: A much larger clonotype is one base distant, so this may be a read error. CDR3 protein: CASSLSAGGVERYF. The CDR3 bases are TGTGCCAGCAGTTTGTCGGCGGGAGGCGTCGAGCGGTACTTC. The rearrangement joins TRBV12-3 or TRBV12-4 to TRBJ2-7, with 8 nucleotides matching TRBD2. CDR3 length equals 14 residues.

This clonotype was seen more than once but under ten times. V gene TRBV20-1 combines with J gene TRBJ2-3; D unresolved. The germline CDR1 and CDR2 sequences are DFQATT and SNEGSKA (reference sequence). With 2 bases removed from V and 0 bases from J, the gap between germline ends came to 12 bases. The CDR3 has 15 residues. The CDR3, as DNA: TGCAGTGCTAGAAGGACCGTTCCTAGCACAGATACGCAGTATTTT. As protein: CSARRTVPSTDTQYF.

This clonotype was seen repeatedly, ten times or more. This chain links TRBV9 with TRBJ2-7; D not certain. V was shortened by 2 bases and J by 0 bases, with 9 bases between the two germline ends. CDR3 length: 14 residues. The germline gives CDR1 SGDLS, CDR2 YYNGEE. In DNA form, the CDR3 reads TGTGCCAGCAGCGTGGCGTGGAGCTCCTACGAGCAGTACTTC. This translates into CASSVAWSSYEQYF. The full variable domain, rest sourced from reference TRBV9 and TRBJ2-7, is DSGVTQTPKHLITATGQRVTLRCSPRSGDLSVYWYQQSLDQGLQFLIQYYNGEERAKGNILERFSAQQFPDLHSELNLSSLELGDSALYFCASSVAWSSYEQYFGPGTRLTVT.

This clonotype showed up just once. The DNA is omitted, as the CDR3 cannot be located on it reliably, and the CDR3 follows TCRdb's listing. This chain joins TRBV20-1 and TRBJ2-1; TRBD1, the table's D call, was not compared with the DNA. The CDR3 is 23 amino acids long, termini counted. CDR1 is DFQATT, CDR2 SNEGSKA, per germline (reference sequence). CDR3 amino acids: CSAISGRTNYGYTFGSGTNEQFF.

Points on this clonotype: One base away lies a much larger clone, so this may be a sequencing read error. The J gene is TRBJ2-1, the V gene TRBV14; a possible D gene is TRBD2 (6 bases). Germline values: CDR1 SGHDN, CDR2 FVKESK. This CDR3 is 16 amino acids long. Trimming took 2 bases from V and 6 from J, leaving 17 bases between them. The CDR3 bases are TGTGCCAGCAGCCAAAGCCGGGACTGGTGGCCCAATGAGCAGTTCTTC. Translation gives CASSQSRDWWPNEQFF.

This clonotype was detected ten times or more. V usage is TRBV7-9 and J usage is TRBJ2-5; the match to TRBD2 covers 10 bases. From germline, CDR1 is SEHNR and CDR2 FQNEAQ (reference sequence). The CDR3 runs to 15 residues. V shed 2 bases, J shed 3 bases, and the junction held 3 bases outside the gene matches. As DNA, the CDR3 is TGTGCCAGCAGCTTAAAAGGGACTAGCGAAGAGACCCAGTACTTC. Its protein product is CASSLKGTSEETQYF.

About this clonotype: Possible read error: a much larger clone is one base away. This CDR3 is missing its conserved last phenylalanine or tryptophan, likely due to a read error. The gene calls are TRBV11-2 and TRBJ1-1; D gene ambiguous. This CDR3 spans 14 amino acids. Germline assignment: CDR1 SGHAT and CDR2 FQNNGV. The ends were cut back, 0 bases at V and 10 bases at J, with 15 bases in the middle. The CDR3 nucleotides read TGTGCCAGCAGCTTAGATAGAGAGAGGGTGTCAGCTTTCTAT. Amino acids: CASSLDRERVSAFY.